This TCR beta chain emerged from a study of shared clonotypes between healthy human individuals. TCRdb's copy holds only in-frame clones and misses some; the assay was immunoSEQ multiplex PCR. In the table there are around 2,100,000 clones, approximately 94% of which are singletons. The length of the CDR3 is 12 residues. The ends were cut back, 2 bases at V and 10 bases at J, with 9 bases in the middle. From germline, CDR1 is MGHDK and CDR2 SYGVNS. Terminally differentiated effector memory CD45RA+ cells were left out of the naive CD8 fraction, which was CD45RO-negative and positively selected for CCR7.

The clonotype comes from a man between 18 and 35 years old in good health. The sequencing input was naive CD8+ T cells sorted from blood. The rearrangement joins TRBV25-1 to TRBJ2-1; no firm D call. The CDR3 loop reads CASSEVTPEQFF. CDR3 DNA sequence: TGTGCCAGCAGTGAAGTTACCCCGGAGCAGTTCTTC. Drawing the rest from reference TRBV25-1 and TRBJ2-1, the complete variable domain is EADIYQTPRYLVIGTGKKITLECSQTMGHDKMYWYQQDPGMELHLIHYSYGVNSTEKGDLSSESTVSRIRTEHFPLTLESARPSHTSQYLCASSEVTPEQFFGPGTRLTVL.